These T cell receptor beta chains were read from a single sample in a study of patients and donors after allogeneic stem cell transplantation. TCRdb reprocessed the RT-PCR reads with MiXCR, giving one entry per CDR3 protein. Found here are about 1,800 distinct CDR3 sequences, approximately 15% of them singletons; the top ten hold roughly an eighth. The sample taken for sequencing was blood, either unsorted or a sorted T cell fraction (not recorded which). These receptors came from a human donor who was either an allogeneic HSCT recipient or a stem cell or donor lymphocyte infusion donor (not recorded which). It is not recorded whose cells these are; they may come from a transplant donor. Each CDR3 is given with its conserved first and last residue. Each record gives: D gene, V gene, J gene, clone size, CDR3 protein, CDR3 DNA. The D gene is left open where the match is weak. Where a row states a size, it is once, few, many or the class of an expanded clone; other rows omit it.

D gene: .; V gene: TRBV6-2/TRBV6-3; J gene: TRBJ1-1; clone size: .; CDR3 protein: CASSPPYTEAFF; CDR3 DNA: TGTGCCAGCAGCCCCCCCTACACTGAAGCTTTCTTT
D gene: .; V gene: TRBV29-1; J gene: TRBJ1-2; clone size: few; CDR3 protein: CSVEDRNYGYTF; CDR3 DNA: TGCAGCGTTGAAGACAGAAACTATGGCTACACCTTC
D gene: .; V gene: TRBV24-1; J gene: TRBJ2-1; clone size: few; CDR3 protein: CATSGERARFYNEQFF; CDR3 DNA: TGTGCCACCAGTGGGGAGAGGGCTCGATTCTACAATGAGCAGTTCTTC
D gene: .; V gene: TRBV11-1; J gene: TRBJ2-4; clone size: few; CDR3 protein: CASSQGGNIQYF; CDR3 DNA: TGTGCCAGCAGCCAGGGCGGAAACATTCAGTACTTC
D gene: TRBD1; V gene: TRBV7-9; J gene: TRBJ2-7; clone size: medium-sized; CDR3 protein: CASRRTGAYEQYF; CDR3 DNA: TGTGCCAGCAGAAGGACAGGAGCCTACGAGCAGTACTTC
D gene: TRBD2; V gene: TRBV28; J gene: TRBJ2-3; clone size: large; CDR3 protein: CASSLSSGGGTDTQYF; CDR3 DNA: TGTGCCAGCAGTTTATCTAGCGGGGGCGGCACAGATACGCAGTATTTT
D gene: .; V gene: TRBV11-3; J gene: TRBJ1-1; clone size: few; CDR3 protein: CASSLDGNTEAFF; CDR3 DNA: TGTGCCAGCAGCTTAGATGGGAACACTGAAGCTTTCTTT
D gene: .; V gene: TRBV7-2; J gene: TRBJ2-4; clone size: medium-sized; CDR3 protein: CASSLESVNGGNIQYF; CDR3 DNA: TGTGCCAGCAGCTTAGAGTCGGTAAACGGCGGAAACATTCAGTACTTC
D gene: .; V gene: TRBV7-3; J gene: TRBJ1-1; clone size: large; CDR3 protein: CASSLASSRTEAFF; CDR3 DNA: TGTGCCAGCAGCTTGGCCAGTTCGAGGACTGAAGCTTTCTTT
D gene: .; V gene: TRBV6-1; J gene: TRBJ1-1; clone size: .; CDR3 protein: CASRRGVNNEAFF; CDR3 DNA: TGTGCCAGCAGGCGGGGGGTTAACAATGAAGCTTTCTTT
D gene: .; V gene: TRBV7-2; J gene: TRBJ2-3; clone size: few; CDR3 protein: CASSLSGDTQYF; CDR3 DNA: TGTGCCAGCAGCCTCAGCGGTGATACGCAGTATTTT
D gene: .; V gene: TRBV7-2; J gene: TRBJ2-1; clone size: .; CDR3 protein: CASSFGVVQFF; CDR3 DNA: TGTGCCAGCAGCTTCGGGGTGGTGCAGTTCTTC
D gene: TRBD1; V gene: TRBV9; J gene: TRBJ2-1; clone size: few; CDR3 protein: CASSVVDRGWDEQFF; CDR3 DNA: TGTGCCAGCAGCGTAGTGGACAGGGGCTGGGATGAGCAGTTCTTC
D gene: TRBD2; V gene: TRBV7-6; J gene: TRBJ2-3; clone size: .; CDR3 protein: CASNPAPSSGGPTDTQYF; CDR3 DNA: TGTGCCAGCAACCCCGCCCCAAGTAGCGGGGGGCCGACAGATACGCAGTATTTT
D gene: .; V gene: TRBV6-5; J gene: TRBJ2-7; clone size: few; CDR3 protein: CASSFDTSYEQYF; CDR3 DNA: TGTGCCAGCAGTTTCGACACTTCCTACGAGCAGTACTTC
D gene: .; V gene: TRBV6-6; J gene: TRBJ1-2; clone size: few; CDR3 protein: CASNIPGTGSLDGYTF; CDR3 DNA: TGTGCCAGCAACATTCCCGGGACGGGGAGTTTGGATGGCTACACCTTC
D gene: .; V gene: TRBV7-6; J gene: TRBJ2-1; clone size: .; CDR3 protein: CASSSFGGEQFF; CDR3 DNA: TGTGCCAGCAGCTCATTCGGGGGTGAGCAGTTCTTC
D gene: .; V gene: TRBV4-1; J gene: TRBJ2-3; clone size: .; CDR3 protein: CASSQNPGLHTDTQYF; CDR3 DNA: TGCGCCAGCAGCCAAAACCCGGGACTTCACACAGATACGCAGTATTTT
D gene: .; V gene: TRBV21-1; J gene: TRBJ2-6; clone size: .; CDR3 protein: CASSKPISGANVLTF; CDR3 DNA: TGTGCCAGCAGCAAACCCATCTCTGGGGCCAACGTCCTGACTTTC
D gene: .; V gene: TRBV11-2; J gene: TRBJ1-3; clone size: .; CDR3 protein: CASSQGNTIYF; CDR3 DNA: TGTGCCAGCAGCCAAGGAAACACCATATATTTT
D gene: TRBD1; V gene: TRBV2; J gene: TRBJ1-2; clone size: .; CDR3 protein: CASRRTQSGTGLVGYTF; CDR3 DNA: TGTGCCAGCAGACGTACCCAGAGCGGGACAGGGTTAGTTGGCTACACCTTC
D gene: .; V gene: TRBV12-3/TRBV12-4; J gene: TRBJ1-1; clone size: medium-sized; CDR3 protein: CASSPTRHTEAFF; CDR3 DNA: TGTGCCAGCAGTCCCACTAGACACACTGAAGCTTTCTTT
D gene: .; V gene: TRBV7-2; J gene: TRBJ2-1; clone size: few; CDR3 protein: CASSLGALGEQFF; CDR3 DNA: TGTGCCAGCAGCTTAGGGGCCCTGGGCGAGCAGTTCTTC
D gene: TRBD1; V gene: TRBV6-5; J gene: TRBJ1-2; clone size: .; CDR3 protein: CASSSLSGTGAYYGYTF; CDR3 DNA: TGTGCCAGCAGTTCGTTATCCGGGACAGGGGCTTACTATGGCTACACCTTC
D gene: .; V gene: TRBV5-1; J gene: TRBJ2-3; clone size: .; CDR3 protein: CASSSDSRGGTDTQYF; CDR3 DNA: TGCGCCAGCAGCTCCGACTCTAGGGGTGGGACAGATACGCAGTATTTT
D gene: .; V gene: TRBV2; J gene: TRBJ1-2; clone size: .; CDR3 protein: CASTVIYGYTF; CDR3 DNA: TGTGCCAGCACCGTAATCTATGGCTACACCTTC
D gene: .; V gene: TRBV2; J gene: TRBJ1-1; clone size: few; CDR3 protein: CASSEQGDGTEAFF; CDR3 DNA: TGTGCCAGCAGTGAACAGGGAGATGGAACTGAAGCTTTCTTT
D gene: .; V gene: TRBV6-6; J gene: TRBJ2-7; clone size: medium-sized; CDR3 protein: CASSYYPGEQYF; CDR3 DNA: TGTGCCAGCAGTTACTACCCGGGCGAGCAGTACTTC
D gene: .; V gene: TRBV20-1; J gene: TRBJ1-5; clone size: few; CDR3 protein: CSAGGKGNQPQHF; CDR3 DNA: TGCAGTGCTGGAGGGAAGGGCAATCAGCCCCAGCATTTT
D gene: .; V gene: TRBV28; J gene: TRBJ1-5; clone size: .; CDR3 protein: CASSRTAGSIQPQHF; CDR3 DNA: TGTGCCAGCAGCCGAACGGCTGGATCTATTCAGCCCCAGCATTTT
D gene: .; V gene: TRBV12-3/TRBV12-4; J gene: TRBJ2-5; clone size: .; CDR3 protein: CASRAEETQYF; CDR3 DNA: TGTGCCAGCAGAGCAGAAGAGACCCAGTACTTC
D gene: .; V gene: TRBV7-2; J gene: TRBJ2-2; clone size: few; CDR3 protein: CASSLNVFGELFF; CDR3 DNA: TGTGCCAGCAGCTTAAACGTTTTCGGGGAGCTGTTTTTT
D gene: .; V gene: TRBV5-1; J gene: TRBJ2-1; clone size: medium-sized; CDR3 protein: CASSSGNSYNEQFF; CDR3 DNA: TGCGCCAGCAGCTCGGGGAACTCCTACAATGAGCAGTTCTTC
D gene: .; V gene: TRBV5-3; J gene: TRBJ2-6; clone size: few; CDR3 protein: CARSTGSGANVLTF; CDR3 DNA: TGTGCCAGAAGCACCGGATCTGGGGCCAACGTCCTGACTTTC
D gene: .; V gene: TRBV12-3/TRBV12-4; J gene: TRBJ2-3; clone size: .; CDR3 protein: CASSRDSDTQYF; CDR3 DNA: TGTGCCAGCAGTCGGGACTCAGATACGCAGTATTTT
D gene: TRBD2; V gene: TRBV7-3; J gene: TRBJ2-3; clone size: medium-sized; CDR3 protein: CASSLTSASGSDTQYF; CDR3 DNA: TGTGCCAGCAGCTTAACGTCTGCTAGCGGGTCAGATACGCAGTATTTT
D gene: .; V gene: TRBV2; J gene: TRBJ2-7; clone size: few; CDR3 protein: CARRPQGNEQYF; CDR3 DNA: TGTGCCAGGAGGCCACAGGGAAACGAGCAGTACTTC
D gene: .; V gene: TRBV10-3; J gene: TRBJ1-2; clone size: few; CDR3 protein: CAISESAGQGGYTF; CDR3 DNA: TGTGCCATCAGTGAGTCCGCAGGGCAGGGTGGCTACACCTTC
D gene: .; V gene: TRBV7-2; J gene: TRBJ2-4; clone size: .; CDR3 protein: CASSLGSGVGKNIQYF; CDR3 DNA: TGTGCCAGCAGCTTAGGCTCAGGGGTAGGCAAAAACATTCAGTACTTC
D gene: TRBD1; V gene: TRBV10-3; J gene: TRBJ1-2; clone size: .; CDR3 protein: CAISIDREVYTF; CDR3 DNA: TGTGCCATCAGTATTGACAGGGAGGTCTACACCTTC
D gene: .; V gene: TRBV12-3/TRBV12-4; J gene: TRBJ1-1; clone size: few; CDR3 protein: CASSPKGDTEAFF; CDR3 DNA: TGTGCCAGCAGTCCGAAAGGGGACACTGAAGCTTTCTTT
D gene: .; V gene: TRBV20-1; J gene: TRBJ2-1; clone size: few; CDR3 protein: CSAMVPSVHEQFF; CDR3 DNA: TGCAGTGCTATGGTTCCATCTGTTCATGAGCAGTTCTTC
D gene: TRBD2; V gene: TRBV6-5; J gene: TRBJ2-3; clone size: .; CDR3 protein: CASSYDGGTDTQYF; CDR3 DNA: TGTGCCAGCAGTTACGACGGGGGGACAGATACGCAGTATTTT
D gene: .; V gene: TRBV20-1; J gene: TRBJ2-7; clone size: .; CDR3 protein: CSATKSNEQYF; CDR3 DNA: TGCAGTGCTACTAAGTCCAACGAGCAGTACTTC
D gene: .; V gene: TRBV6-2/TRBV6-3; J gene: TRBJ1-2; clone size: medium-sized; CDR3 protein: CASSYSRGANYGYTF; CDR3 DNA: TGTGCCAGCAGTTACTCGAGAGGGGCGAACTATGGCTACACCTTC
D gene: TRBD2; V gene: TRBV7-9; J gene: TRBJ2-5; clone size: .; CDR3 protein: CASSYFSGGGETQYF; CDR3 DNA: TGTGCCAGCAGCTACTTTAGCGGGGGTGGAGAGACCCAGTACTTC
D gene: .; V gene: TRBV6-1; J gene: TRBJ2-3; clone size: .; CDR3 protein: CASSEVFTDTQYF; CDR3 DNA: TGTGCCAGCAGTGAAGTATTCACAGATACGCAGTATTTT
D gene: .; V gene: TRBV4-1; J gene: TRBJ1-3; clone size: few; CDR3 protein: CASSVGAGNTIYF; CDR3 DNA: TGCGCCAGCAGTGTCGGAGCCGGAAACACCATATATTTT
D gene: TRBD2; V gene: TRBV5-1; J gene: TRBJ2-1; clone size: .; CDR3 protein: CASSTGRGNEQFF; CDR3 DNA: TGCGCCAGCAGCACTGGGAGGGGCAATGAGCAGTTCTTC
D gene: TRBD1; V gene: TRBV7-2; J gene: TRBJ2-7; clone size: few; CDR3 protein: CASSSGPGQGDEQYF; CDR3 DNA: TGTGCCAGCAGTTCGGGACCGGGACAGGGAGACGAGCAGTACTTC
D gene: .; V gene: TRBV6-6; J gene: TRBJ1-2; clone size: few; CDR3 protein: CASSSTGTSYTF; CDR3 DNA: TGTGCCAGCAGTTCTACAGGGACCAGCTACACCTTC
D gene: .; V gene: TRBV3-1; J gene: TRBJ1-1; clone size: .; CDR3 protein: CASTEAQGRNEAFF; CDR3 DNA: TGTGCCAGCACCGAGGCCCAGGGGCGTAATGAAGCTTTCTTT
D gene: .; V gene: TRBV7-9; J gene: TRBJ1-2; clone size: medium-sized; CDR3 protein: CASSPRGQSVYGYTF; CDR3 DNA: TGTGCCAGCAGCCCGAGAGGGCAGTCAGTCTATGGCTACACCTTC
D gene: .; V gene: TRBV5-1; J gene: TRBJ2-3; clone size: .; CDR3 protein: CASSLEDTQYF; CDR3 DNA: TGCGCCAGCAGCTTGGAGGATACGCAGTATTTT
D gene: TRBD1; V gene: TRBV2; J gene: TRBJ1-3; clone size: few; CDR3 protein: CASQGAVGNTIYF; CDR3 DNA: TGTGCCAGCCAGGGGGCAGTCGGAAACACCATATATTTT
D gene: .; V gene: TRBV7-2; J gene: TRBJ2-3; clone size: .; CDR3 protein: CASSLDGASTDTQYF; CDR3 DNA: TGTGCCAGCAGCTTGGACGGGGCGAGCACAGATACGCAGTATTTT
D gene: .; V gene: TRBV7-9; J gene: TRBJ1-2; clone size: .; CDR3 protein: CASSLGSGTAYGYTF; CDR3 DNA: TGTGCCAGCAGCTTAGGATCAGGGACGGCCTATGGCTACACCTTC
D gene: .; V gene: TRBV30; J gene: TRBJ1-5; clone size: medium-sized; CDR3 protein: CAWRGAGGNQPQHF; CDR3 DNA: TGTGCCTGGAGGGGCGCAGGGGGCAATCAGCCCCAGCATTTT
D gene: TRBD1; V gene: TRBV5-1; J gene: TRBJ2-5; clone size: few; CDR3 protein: CASSLAGTGDETQYF; CDR3 DNA: TGCGCCAGCAGCTTGGCCGGGACAGGGGATGAGACCCAGTACTTC